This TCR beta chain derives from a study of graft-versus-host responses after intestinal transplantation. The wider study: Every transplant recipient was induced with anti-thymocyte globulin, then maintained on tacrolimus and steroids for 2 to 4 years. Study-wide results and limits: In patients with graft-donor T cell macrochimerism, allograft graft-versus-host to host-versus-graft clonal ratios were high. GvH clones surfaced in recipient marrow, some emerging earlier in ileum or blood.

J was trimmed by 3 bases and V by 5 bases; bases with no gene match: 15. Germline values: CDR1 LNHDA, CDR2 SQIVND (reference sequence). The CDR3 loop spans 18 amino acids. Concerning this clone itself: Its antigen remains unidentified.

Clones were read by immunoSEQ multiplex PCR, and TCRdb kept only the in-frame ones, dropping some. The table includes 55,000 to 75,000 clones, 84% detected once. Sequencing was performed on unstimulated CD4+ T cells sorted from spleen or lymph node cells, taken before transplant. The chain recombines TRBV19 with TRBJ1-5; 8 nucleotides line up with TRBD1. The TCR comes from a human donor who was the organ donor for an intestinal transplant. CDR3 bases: TGTGCCAGTAGTCGACAGGGGCCAAATCGATTATACAATCAGCCCCAGCATTTT. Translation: CASSRQGPNRLYNQPQHF.